This TCR beta chain was recovered during a study of cytomegalovirus exposure and HLA in healthy donors. Findings and limits, study-wide: In a later analysis, HLA-associated beta chains showed higher expansion and lower generation probabilities than comparable chains. In a later analysis, TCR beta V- and J-gene trimming showed a link to a missense DCLRE1C variant. Earlier results showed most TCR beta V segments being productive about 90% or about 30% of the time.

Regarding this clone: Its specificity is not known.

The PCR made use of 60 Vbeta and 13 Jbeta primers. Method: immunoSEQ multiplex PCR; TCRdb's copy keeps in-frame clones and lacks some. Counted here are roughly 200,000 clones, roughly three quarters occurring once; the ten biggest clones make up around 3%. This CDR3 region has 17 residues. Germline assignment: CDR1 SGHDT and CDR2 YYEEEE. V shed 6 bases, J shed 2 bases, and the junction held 15 bases outside the gene matches. The source of this sequence is a male donor in good health and CMV-seronegative. The chain uses TRBV5-6 and TRBJ2-7, with 9 bases lining up with TRBD2. What was sequenced was PBMCs. CDR3 sequence: CASTRGGPREGPYEQYF. The CDR3 DNA reads TGTGCCAGCACTCGGGGAGGGCCGCGGGAGGGCCCCTACGAGCAGTACTTC.